This section outlines one TCR beta chain sequence together with its context. Its antigen is currently unknown. The data stem from a study of blood T cells in healthy people across ages. Study-wide results and limits: TCR beta diversity, measured per million T cells, fell in a roughly linear way with age.

A second roughly 7 to 11 cycle PCR used barcoded and J-beta primers. Each CDR3 protein gets one entry after TCRdb re-called the 5' RACE reads with MiXCR. The sample records over 500,000 distinct CDR3 sequences, about 27% being singletons. This CDR3 contains 16 residues. The J segment lost 4 bases and the V segment lost 3 bases, leaving 7 bases of the junction unmatched. Germline CDR1 is SGHTA and CDR2 is FQGNSA. This same sample was also part of a study on T cells of mothers and their children. From that paper: Versus unrelated pairs, overlap was slightly higher in related mother-child pairs, without reaching significance.

This sequence originates from a boy aged 2-9 years in good health. The specimen sequenced was blood. V and J are TRBV7-2 and TRBJ2-7, with 12 bases matching TRBD2. The CDR3 nucleotides are TGTGCCAGCAGCTTTGGCCTAGCGGGAGGGCCGTACGAGCAGTACTTC. Translating gives CASSFGLAGGPYEQYF.